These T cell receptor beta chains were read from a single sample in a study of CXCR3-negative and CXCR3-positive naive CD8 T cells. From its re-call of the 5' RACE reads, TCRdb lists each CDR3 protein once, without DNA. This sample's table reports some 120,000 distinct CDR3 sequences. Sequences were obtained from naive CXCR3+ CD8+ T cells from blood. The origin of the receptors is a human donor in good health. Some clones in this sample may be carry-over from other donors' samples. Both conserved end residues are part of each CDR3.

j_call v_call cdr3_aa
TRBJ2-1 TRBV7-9 CASSASLAGGPNEQFF
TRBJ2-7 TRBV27 CASRELQGAYEQYF
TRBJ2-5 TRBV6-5 CASTTWGGAQETQYF
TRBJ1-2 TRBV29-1 CSVEVYGLRGYTF
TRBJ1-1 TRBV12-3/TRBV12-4 CASRQGIAPEAFF
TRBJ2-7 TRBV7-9 CASSNLPGLAGANSYEQYF
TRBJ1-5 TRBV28 CASSKTEGVQPQHF
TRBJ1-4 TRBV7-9 CASSLAIGGEKLFF
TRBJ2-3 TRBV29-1 CSVPGTASTDTQYF
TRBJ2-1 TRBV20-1 CSASRTSGRANEQFF
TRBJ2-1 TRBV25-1 CASSDAVIGPAYNEQFF
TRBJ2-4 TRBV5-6 CASSFNPEGGNIQYF
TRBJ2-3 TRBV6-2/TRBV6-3 CASSYSAANTDTQYF
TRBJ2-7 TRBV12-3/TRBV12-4 CASSVKGTAWYEQYF
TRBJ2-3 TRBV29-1 CSVLPSLASADTQYF
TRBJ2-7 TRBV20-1 CSAMSLGTGNLYEQYF
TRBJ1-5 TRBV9 CASSEDLNQPQHF
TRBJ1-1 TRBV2 CASSEGGGPGGEAFF
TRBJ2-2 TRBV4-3 CASSHLRGKVSGELFF
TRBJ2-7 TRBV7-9 CASSSSGVNSYEQYF
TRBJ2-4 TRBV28 CASSFSLAGVKNIQYF
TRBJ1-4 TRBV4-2 CASSQDLADSKKLFF
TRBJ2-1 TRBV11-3 CASSPPGSSYNEQFF
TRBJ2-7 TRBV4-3 CASSQDMRSGGYEQYF
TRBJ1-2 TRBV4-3 CASSHDRAPQGYGYTF
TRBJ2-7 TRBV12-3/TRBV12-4 CASSKFRARDEQYF
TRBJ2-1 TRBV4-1 CASSQQRRLYNEQFF
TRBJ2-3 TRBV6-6 CASSRALAGVTDTQYF
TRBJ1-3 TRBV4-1 CASSQDTRDGLISSGNTIYF
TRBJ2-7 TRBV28 CASSLWDSLDYEQYF
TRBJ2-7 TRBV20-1 CSARDLSTSSYEQYF
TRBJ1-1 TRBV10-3 CAISESGQLAAYLNTEAFF
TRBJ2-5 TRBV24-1 CATSRQGALVPETQYF
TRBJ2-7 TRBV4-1 CASSHTTGTGVYEQYF
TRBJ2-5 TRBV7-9 CASSPGLGWDQETQYF
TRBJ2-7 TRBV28 CASSFPTGTGPAEQYF
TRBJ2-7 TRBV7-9 CASSHRDETYEQYF
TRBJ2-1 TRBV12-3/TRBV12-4 CASSFVGGGGGNEQFF
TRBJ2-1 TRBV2 CASNLLLAGGSYNEQFF
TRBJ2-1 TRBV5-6 CASSLVGGLNEQFF
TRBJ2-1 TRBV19 CASSLHSDNEQFF
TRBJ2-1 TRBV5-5 CASSFTDRGRYNEQFF
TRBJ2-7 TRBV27 CASSPSAGILYEQYF
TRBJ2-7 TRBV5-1 CASSLAWGAAEQYF
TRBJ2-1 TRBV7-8 CASSRGGSTGTINEQFF
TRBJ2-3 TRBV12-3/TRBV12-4 CASSWRGGTGSDTQYF
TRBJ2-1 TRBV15 CATSRQWDSTYNEQFF
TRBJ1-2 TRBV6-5 CASSYSSRDYGYAF
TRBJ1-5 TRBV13 CASSLGQGGQPQHF
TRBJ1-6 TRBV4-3 CASSQDITVAGSSYNSPLHF